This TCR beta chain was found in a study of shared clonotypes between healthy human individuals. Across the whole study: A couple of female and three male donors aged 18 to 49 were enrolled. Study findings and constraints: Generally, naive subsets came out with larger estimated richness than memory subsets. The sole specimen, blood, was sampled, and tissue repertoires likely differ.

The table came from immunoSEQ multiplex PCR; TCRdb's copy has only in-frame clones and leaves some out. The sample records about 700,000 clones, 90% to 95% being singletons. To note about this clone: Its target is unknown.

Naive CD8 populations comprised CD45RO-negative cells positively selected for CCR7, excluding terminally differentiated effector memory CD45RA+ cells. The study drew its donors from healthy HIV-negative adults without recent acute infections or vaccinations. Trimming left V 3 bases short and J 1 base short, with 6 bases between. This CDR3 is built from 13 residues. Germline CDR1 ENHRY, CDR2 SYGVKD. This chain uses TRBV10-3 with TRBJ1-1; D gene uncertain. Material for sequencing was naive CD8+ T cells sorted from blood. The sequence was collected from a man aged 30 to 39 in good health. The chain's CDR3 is CAISEGRNTEAFF. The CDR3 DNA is TGTGCCATCAGTGAAGGTAGGAACACTGAAGCTTTCTTT.